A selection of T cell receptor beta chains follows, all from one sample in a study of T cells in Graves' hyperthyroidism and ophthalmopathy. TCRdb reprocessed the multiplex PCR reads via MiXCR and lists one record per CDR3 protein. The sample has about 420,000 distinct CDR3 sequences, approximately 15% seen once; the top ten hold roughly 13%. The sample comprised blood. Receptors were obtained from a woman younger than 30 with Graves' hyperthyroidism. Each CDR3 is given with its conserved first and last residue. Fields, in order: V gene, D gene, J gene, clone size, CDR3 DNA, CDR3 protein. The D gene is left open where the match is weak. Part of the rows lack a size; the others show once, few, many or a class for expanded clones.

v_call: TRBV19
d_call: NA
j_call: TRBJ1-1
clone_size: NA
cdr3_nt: TGTGCCAGTAGTATAGAGGGGAAGGAAGCTTTCTTT
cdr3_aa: CASSIEGKEAFF

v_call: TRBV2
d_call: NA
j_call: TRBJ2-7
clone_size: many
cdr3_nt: TGTGCCAGCACGCTGACGGGGTACGAGCAGTACTTC
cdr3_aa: CASTLTGYEQYF

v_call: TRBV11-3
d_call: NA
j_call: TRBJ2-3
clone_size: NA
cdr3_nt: TGTGCCAGCAGCTTAACTTCTACTGGCATTTGCACAGATACGCAGTATTTT
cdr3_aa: CASSLTSTGICTDTQYF

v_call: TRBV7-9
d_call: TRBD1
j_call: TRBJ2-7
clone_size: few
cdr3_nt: TGTGCCAGCAGCTCTTACGACAGGGGGTCCTACGAGCAGTACTTC
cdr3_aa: CASSSYDRGSYEQYF

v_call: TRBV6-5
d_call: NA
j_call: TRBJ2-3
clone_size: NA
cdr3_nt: TGTGCCAGCAATTCTCCAGCGGCTAGCACAGATACGCAGTATTTT
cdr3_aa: CASNSPAASTDTQYF

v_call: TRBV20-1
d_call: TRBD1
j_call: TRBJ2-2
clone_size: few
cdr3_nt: TGCAGTGCTAGACCGGGACAGCACACCGGGGAGCTGTTTTTT
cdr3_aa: CSARPGQHTGELFF

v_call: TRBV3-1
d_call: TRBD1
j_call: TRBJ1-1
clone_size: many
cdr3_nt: TGTGCCAGCAGCCAAGATTGGGCAGGGGGTACTGAAGCTTTCTTT
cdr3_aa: CASSQDWAGGTEAFF

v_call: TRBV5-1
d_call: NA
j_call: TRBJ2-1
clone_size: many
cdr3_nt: TGCGCCAGCAGCCTGACTGTTAATGAGCAGTTCTTC
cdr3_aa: CASSLTVNEQFF

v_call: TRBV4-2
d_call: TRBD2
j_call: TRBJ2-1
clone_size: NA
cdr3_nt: TGTGCCAGCAGCCAACAGACTAGCGGGGGGGCCGGTGAGCAGTTCTTC
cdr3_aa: CASSQQTSGGAGEQFF

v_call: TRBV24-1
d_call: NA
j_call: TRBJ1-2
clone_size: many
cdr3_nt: TGTGCCACCAGTGATTCAGTTGGCGGCTACACCTTC
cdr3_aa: CATSDSVGGYTF

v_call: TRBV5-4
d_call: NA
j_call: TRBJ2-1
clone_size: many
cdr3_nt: TGTGCCAGCAGCTTGTCTTGGGGCGGGAATGAGCAGTTCTTC
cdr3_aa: CASSLSWGGNEQFF

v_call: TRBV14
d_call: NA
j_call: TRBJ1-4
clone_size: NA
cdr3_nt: TGTGCCAGCAGCCAAGCCGGGACATCGGGTGAAAAACTGTTTTTT
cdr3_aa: CASSQAGTSGEKLFF

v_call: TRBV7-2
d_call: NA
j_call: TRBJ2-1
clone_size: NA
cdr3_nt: TGTGCCAGCAGCTTTTCAGGGCTGAATGAGCAGTTCTTC
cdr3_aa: CASSFSGLNEQFF

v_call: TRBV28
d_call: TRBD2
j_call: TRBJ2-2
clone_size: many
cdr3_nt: TGTGCCAGCAGTTTAGCTAGCGGGATTTCTAACACCGGGGAGCTGTTTTTT
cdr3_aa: CASSLASGISNTGELFF

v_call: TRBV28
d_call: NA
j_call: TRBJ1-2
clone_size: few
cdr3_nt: TGTGCCAGCAGACCACCGGAGAGAGGCTACACCTTC
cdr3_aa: CASRPPERGYTF

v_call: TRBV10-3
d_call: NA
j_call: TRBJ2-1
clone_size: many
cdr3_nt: TGTGCCATCAGTGGGGAGCGGGTCTCCTACAATGAGCAGTTCTTC
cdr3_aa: CAISGERVSYNEQFF

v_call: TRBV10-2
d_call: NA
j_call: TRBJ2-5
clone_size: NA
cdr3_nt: TGCGCCAGCAGTGACGGGGGGCCCCAAGAGACCCAGTACTTC
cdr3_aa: CASSDGGPQETQYF

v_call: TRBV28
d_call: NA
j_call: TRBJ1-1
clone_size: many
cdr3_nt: TGTGCCAGCAGTCCCCCATTCGGGAACATGAACACTGAAGCTTTCTTT
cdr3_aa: CASSPPFGNMNTEAFF

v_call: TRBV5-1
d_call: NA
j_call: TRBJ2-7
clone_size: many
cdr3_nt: TGCGCCAGCAGCTTGGCACAGTCAGTATACGAGCAGTACTTC
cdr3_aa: CASSLAQSVYEQYF

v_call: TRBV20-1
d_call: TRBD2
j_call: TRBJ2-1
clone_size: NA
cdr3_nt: TGCAGTGCTAGAGGGGCGGGGGGGGGTTACAATGAGCAGTTCTTC
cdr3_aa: CSARGAGGGYNEQFF

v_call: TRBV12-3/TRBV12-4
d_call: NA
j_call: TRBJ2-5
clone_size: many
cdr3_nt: TGTGCCAGCAGCCTGGGGCCCACAGAGACCCAGTACTTC
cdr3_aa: CASSLGPTETQYF

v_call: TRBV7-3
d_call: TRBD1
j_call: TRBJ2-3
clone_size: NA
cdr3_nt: TGTGCCAGCAGCTTAAGCGGGACAGGGGCCATCACAGATACGCAGTATTTT
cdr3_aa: CASSLSGTGAITDTQYF

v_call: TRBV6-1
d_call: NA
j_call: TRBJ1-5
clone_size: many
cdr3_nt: TGTGCCAGCAGTTCAATAGGGAGCAATCAGCCCCAGCATTTT
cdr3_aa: CASSSIGSNQPQHF

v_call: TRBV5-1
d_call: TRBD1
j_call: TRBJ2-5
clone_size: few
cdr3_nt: TGCGCCAGCAGCTCCACACCGGGACAGCCTGTGGAGACCCAGTACTTC
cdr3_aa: CASSSTPGQPVETQYF

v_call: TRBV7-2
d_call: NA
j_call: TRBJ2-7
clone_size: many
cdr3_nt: TGTGCCAGCAGCATGCGGGACAGCTCCTACGAGCAGTACTTC
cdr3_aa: CASSMRDSSYEQYF

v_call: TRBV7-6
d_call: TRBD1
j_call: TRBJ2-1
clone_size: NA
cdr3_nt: TGTGCCAGCAGCCTAGACAGGGGGCTCTACGATGAGCAGTTCTTC
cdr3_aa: CASSLDRGLYDEQFF

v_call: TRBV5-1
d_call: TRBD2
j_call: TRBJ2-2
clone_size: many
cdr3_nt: TGCGCCAGCAGCTTGGCTCCTAGCGGGGCAAACACCGGGGAGCTGTTTTTT
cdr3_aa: CASSLAPSGANTGELFF

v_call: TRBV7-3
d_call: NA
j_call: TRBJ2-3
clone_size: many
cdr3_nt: TGTGCCAGCAGCCCCGGATCGAGCACAGATACGCAGTATTTT
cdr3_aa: CASSPGSSTDTQYF

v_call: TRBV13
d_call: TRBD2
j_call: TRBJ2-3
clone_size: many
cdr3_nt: TGTGCCAGCAGCTTAGGGCCTGGACTAGCGGGGCGCACAGATACGCAGTATTTT
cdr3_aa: CASSLGPGLAGRTDTQYF

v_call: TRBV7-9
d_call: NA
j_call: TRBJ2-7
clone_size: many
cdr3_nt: TGTGCCAGCAGCATCTCAGGGGTAAACTCCTACGAGCAGTACTTC
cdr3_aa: CASSISGVNSYEQYF

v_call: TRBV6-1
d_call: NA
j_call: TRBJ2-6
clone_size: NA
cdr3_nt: TGTGCCAGCAGGGCAGTTATCCCCTCTGGGGCCAACGTCCTGACTTTC
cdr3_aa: CASRAVIPSGANVLTF

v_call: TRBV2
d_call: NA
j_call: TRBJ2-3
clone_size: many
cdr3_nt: TGTGCCAGCAGTGAGTTACGACGAACAGACACAGATACGCAGTATTTT
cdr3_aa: CASSELRRTDTDTQYF

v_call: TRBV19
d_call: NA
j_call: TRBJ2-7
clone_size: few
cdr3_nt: TGTGCCAGTAGTCACAGGGAGTTCTACGAGCAGTACTTC
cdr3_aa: CASSHREFYEQYF

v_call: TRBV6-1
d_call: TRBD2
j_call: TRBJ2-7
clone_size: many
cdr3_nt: TGTGCCAGCAGTGCAATTACCGGACTAGTATACGAGCAGTACTTC
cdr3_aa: CASSAITGLVYEQYF

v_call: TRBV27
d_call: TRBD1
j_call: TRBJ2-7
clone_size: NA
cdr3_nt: TGTGCCAGCAGTTCCGCCGGGACAGGGAACTACGAGCAGTACTTC
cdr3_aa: CASSSAGTGNYEQYF

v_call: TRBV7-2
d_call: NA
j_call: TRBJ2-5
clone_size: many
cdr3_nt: TGTGCCAGCACCTTTCAAGAGACCCAGTACTTC
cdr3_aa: CASTFQETQYF

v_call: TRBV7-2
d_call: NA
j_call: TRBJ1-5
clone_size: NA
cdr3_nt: TGTGCCAGCAGCTCTCTGGACCAGCCCCAGCATTTT
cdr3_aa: CASSSLDQPQHF

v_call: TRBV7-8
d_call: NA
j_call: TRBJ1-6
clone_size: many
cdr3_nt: TGTGCCAGCAGCCCAGGGCATCTTGTGGATTCACCCCTCCACTTT
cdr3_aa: CASSPGHLVDSPLHF

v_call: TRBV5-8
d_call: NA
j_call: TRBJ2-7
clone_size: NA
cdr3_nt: TGTGCCAGCAGCTTGGTACAGGGTCTCGAGCAGTACTTC
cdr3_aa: CASSLVQGLEQYF

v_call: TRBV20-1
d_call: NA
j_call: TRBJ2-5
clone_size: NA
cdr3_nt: TGCAGTGCTAGATGGACAAAGGAGACCCAGTACTTC
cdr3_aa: CSARWTKETQYF

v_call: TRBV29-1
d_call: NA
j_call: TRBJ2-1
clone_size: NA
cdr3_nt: TGCAGCGTGAGAAGAGGACCCGACAATGAGCAGTTCTTC
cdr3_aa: CSVRRGPDNEQFF

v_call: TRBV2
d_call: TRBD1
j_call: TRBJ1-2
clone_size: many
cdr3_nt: TGTGCCAGCAGCCGGGACAGCCACGCAGCTAACTATGGCTACACCTTC
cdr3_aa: CASSRDSHAANYGYTF

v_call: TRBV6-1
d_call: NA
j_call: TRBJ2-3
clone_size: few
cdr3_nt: TGTGCCAGTCAGTCGGGCCCCACAGATACGCAGTATTTT
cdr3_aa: CASQSGPTDTQYF

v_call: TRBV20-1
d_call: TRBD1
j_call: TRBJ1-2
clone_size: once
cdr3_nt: TGCAGTGCTACTCGCCCGGGACAGGCTTATGGCTACACCTTC
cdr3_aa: CSATRPGQAYGYTF

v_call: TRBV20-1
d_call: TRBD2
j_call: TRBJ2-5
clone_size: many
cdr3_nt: TGCAGTGCTAGAGGAGATAGCGGGGGGTCCCAGTACTTC
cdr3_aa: CSARGDSGGSQYF

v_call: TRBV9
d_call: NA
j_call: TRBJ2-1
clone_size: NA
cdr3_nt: TGTGCCAGCAGCGCCCCCTTGTCCAATGAGCAGTTCTTC
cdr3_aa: CASSAPLSNEQFF

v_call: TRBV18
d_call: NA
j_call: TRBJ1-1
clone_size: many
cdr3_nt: TGTGCCAGCTCACCACGGTCGACCGGGGCACGTAACACTGAAGCTTTCTTT
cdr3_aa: CASSPRSTGARNTEAFF

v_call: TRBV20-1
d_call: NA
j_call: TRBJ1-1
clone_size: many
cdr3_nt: TGCAGTGCTAGAGACAGGTCGAACACTGAAGCTTTCTTT
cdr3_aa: CSARDRSNTEAFF

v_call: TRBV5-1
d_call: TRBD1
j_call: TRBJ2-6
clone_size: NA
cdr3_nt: TGCGCCAGCAGCTTGTCGAACCGGGACAGGGTGCCTGGGGCCAACGTCCTGACTTTC
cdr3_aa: CASSLSNRDRVPGANVLTF

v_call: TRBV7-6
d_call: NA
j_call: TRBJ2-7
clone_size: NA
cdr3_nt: TGTGCCAGCAGCGCAGGGTGGGGGAACGAGCAGTACTTC
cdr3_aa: CASSAGWGNEQYF

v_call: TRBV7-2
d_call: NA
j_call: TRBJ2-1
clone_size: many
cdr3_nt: TGTGCCAGCAGCGACCGGGGGAACAATGAGCAGTTCTTC
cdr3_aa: CASSDRGNNEQFF

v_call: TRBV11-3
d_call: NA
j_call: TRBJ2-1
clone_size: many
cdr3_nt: TGTGCCAGCAGCTTAGAGGGTGGGGACTACAATGAGCAGTTCTTC
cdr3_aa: CASSLEGGDYNEQFF

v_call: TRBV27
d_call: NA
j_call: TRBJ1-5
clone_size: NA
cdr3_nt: TGTGCCAGCAGTTTCTGGGTCGGGCAGCCCCAGCATTTT
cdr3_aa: CASSFWVGQPQHF

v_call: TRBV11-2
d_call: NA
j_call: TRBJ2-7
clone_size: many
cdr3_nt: TGTGCCAGCAGCTTAGAAGGGACTCCTTACGACGAGCAGTACTTC
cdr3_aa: CASSLEGTPYDEQYF

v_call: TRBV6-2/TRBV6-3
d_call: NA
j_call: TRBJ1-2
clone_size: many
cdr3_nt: TGTGCCAGCAGTGCCCCCGGTCGGGGGGCGAGACATGGCTACACCTTC
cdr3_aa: CASSAPGRGARHGYTF